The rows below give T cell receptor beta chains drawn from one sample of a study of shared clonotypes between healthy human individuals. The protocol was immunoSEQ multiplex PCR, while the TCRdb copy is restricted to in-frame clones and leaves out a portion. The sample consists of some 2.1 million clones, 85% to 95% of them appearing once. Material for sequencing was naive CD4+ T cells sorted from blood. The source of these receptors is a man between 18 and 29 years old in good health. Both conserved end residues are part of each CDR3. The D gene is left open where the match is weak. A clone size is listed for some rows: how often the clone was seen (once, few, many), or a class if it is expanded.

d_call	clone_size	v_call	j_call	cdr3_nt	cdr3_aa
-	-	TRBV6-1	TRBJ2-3	TGTGCCAGCAGTGAAGACAGACTTTCCACAGATACGCAGTATTTT	CASSEDRLSTDTQYF
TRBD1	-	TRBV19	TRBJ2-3	TGTGCCAGTAGTTTATGGGACAGAGATACGCAGTATTTT	CASSLWDRDTQYF
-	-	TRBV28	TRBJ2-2	TGTGCCAGCAGGGAGGCGGGTACAGGGAGCCCCGGGGAGCTGTTTTTT	CASREAGTGSPGELFF
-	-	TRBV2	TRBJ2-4	TGTGCCAGCAGGGCGCAACAGGGACGGTCGGCCAAAAACATTCAGTACTTC	CASRAQQGRSAKNIQYF
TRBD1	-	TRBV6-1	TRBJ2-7	TGTGCCAACTCCCGGGACAGGGGGCCCGAGCAGTACTTC	CANSRDRGPEQYF
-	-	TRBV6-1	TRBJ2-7	TGTGCCAGCAGTTTATTACAGAGGTACGAGCAGTACTTC	CASSLLQRYEQYF
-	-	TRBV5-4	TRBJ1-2	TGTGCCAGCAGCTTGGTGGGCAGGGAGCCTAACTATGGCTACACCTTC	CASSLVGREPNYGYTF
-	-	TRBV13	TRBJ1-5	TGTGCCAGCAGCTCGGGCGGGGTCGTGAATCAGCCCCAGCATTTT	CASSSGGVVNQPQHF
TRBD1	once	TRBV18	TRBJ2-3	TGTGCCAGCTCATTACAGGGGGCTACAGATACGCAGTATTTT	CASSLQGATDTQYF
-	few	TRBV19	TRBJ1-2	TGTGCCAGTAGTATGGGACCGCCCGGGTTGGGCTATGGCTACACCTTC	CASSMGPPGLGYGYTF
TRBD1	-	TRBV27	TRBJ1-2	TGTGCCAGCAGAGGGGGGACAGGGGGAAGCTATGGCTACACCTTC	CASRGGTGGSYGYTF
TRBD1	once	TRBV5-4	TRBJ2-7	TGTGCCAGCAGCTCACCCGACAGGGGATCCTACGAGCAGTACTTC	CASSSPDRGSYEQYF
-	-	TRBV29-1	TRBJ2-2	TGCAGCGTTGAGTTCCTAGCCCCGAACACCGGGGAGCTGTTTTTT	CSVEFLAPNTGELFF
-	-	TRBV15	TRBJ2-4	TGTGCCACCAGCAGAGATTCCGCCTGGGCAGCCAAAAACATTCAGTACTTC	CATSRDSAWAAKNIQYF
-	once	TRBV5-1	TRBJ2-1	TGCGCCAGCAGCTTGGGCACCCAGCCATACAATGAGCAGTTCTTC	CASSLGTQPYNEQFF
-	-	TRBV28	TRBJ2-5	TGTGCCAGCAGTACCCCGGGACCGAGAGCGGAGACCCAGTACTTC	CASSTPGPRAETQYF
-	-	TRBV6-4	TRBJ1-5	TGTGCCAGCAGTGTGACTATTGGGCAGCCCCAGCATTTT	CASSVTIGQPQHF
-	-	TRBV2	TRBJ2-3	TGTGCCAGCAAGTCTAGCCGAACTAGCACAGATACGCAGTATTTT	CASKSSRTSTDTQYF
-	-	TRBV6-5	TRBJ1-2	TGTGCCAGCAGTTATCGGGCAGCGGAGAAAAAATATGGCTACACCTTC	CASSYRAAEKKYGYTF
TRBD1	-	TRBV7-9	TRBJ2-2	TGTGCCAGCAGCTTAGGGACAGGGAGGGAGCTGTTTTTT	CASSLGTGRELFF
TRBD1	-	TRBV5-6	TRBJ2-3	TGTGCCAGCAGCTTGGACAGGGGGCGCCGGACAGATACGCAGTATTTT	CASSLDRGRRTDTQYF
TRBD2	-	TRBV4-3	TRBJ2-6	TGCGCCAGCAGCCTCGGTGGCGGGGGCTCTGGGGCCAACGTCCTGACTTTC	CASSLGGGGSGANVLTF
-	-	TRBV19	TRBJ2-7	TGTGCCAGTAGAAGGACAGAATCCTACGAGCAGTACTTC	CASRRTESYEQYF
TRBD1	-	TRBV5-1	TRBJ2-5	TGCGCCAGCAGCGTGACAGGGGGAGAGACCCAGTACTTC	CASSVTGGETQYF
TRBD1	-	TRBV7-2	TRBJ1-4	TGTGCCAGCAGACGGACAGGGGGAGAGGAAAAACTGTTTTTT	CASRRTGGEEKLFF
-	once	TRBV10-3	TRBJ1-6	TGTGCCATCAGTGAAGGCCTTTCACCCCTCCACTTT	CAISEGLSPLHF
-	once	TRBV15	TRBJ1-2	TGTGCCACCAGCAGCCACGGGGGCGCGGGTGGCTACACCTTC	CATSSHGGAGGYTF
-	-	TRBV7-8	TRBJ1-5	TGTGCCAGCAGCGCTGGAACTGAGGGGGGCTATAGCAATCAGCCCCAGCATTTT	CASSAGTEGGYSNQPQHF
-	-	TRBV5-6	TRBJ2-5	TGTGCCAGCAGCCCCGCGAGTCAAGAGACCCAGTACTTC	CASSPASQETQYF
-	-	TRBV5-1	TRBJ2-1	TGCGCCAGCAGCTTGCGGCTAGTTTCCTACAATGAGCAGTTCTTC	CASSLRLVSYNEQFF
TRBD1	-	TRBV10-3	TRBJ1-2	TGTGCCATCAGTCACCTATTGGACAGGGGAAGCCCTGGCTACACCTTC	CAISHLLDRGSPGYTF
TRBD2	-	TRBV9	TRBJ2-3	TGTGCCAGCAGCGTAGAAGTGGCTAGCGGGAGCACAGATACGCAGTATTTT	CASSVEVASGSTDTQYF
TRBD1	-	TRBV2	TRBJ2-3	TGTGCCAGCAACCGGGACAGGGGGGGGTCTGATACGCAGTATTTT	CASNRDRGGSDTQYF
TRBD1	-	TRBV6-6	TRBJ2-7	TGTGCCAGCAGTTACGGATGGGACAGGGCCTACGAGCAGTACTTC	CASSYGWDRAYEQYF
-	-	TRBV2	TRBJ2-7	TGTGCCAGCAGTGAGCCAGCCTTTCCAGGCTACGAGCAGTACTTC	CASSEPAFPGYEQYF
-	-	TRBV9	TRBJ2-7	TGTGCCAGCAGCGTAGACGACCGAGGGGACGAGCAGTACTTC	CASSVDDRGDEQYF
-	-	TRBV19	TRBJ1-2	TGTGCCAGTAGTATATGGCAGGGCGGAGGCTACACCTTC	CASSIWQGGGYTF
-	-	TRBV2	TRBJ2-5	TGTGCCAGCAGTGGGCGGAGACAAGAGACCCAGTACTTC	CASSGRRQETQYF
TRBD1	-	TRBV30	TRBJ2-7	TGTGCCTGGAGTGTACCTGGCAGGGGGACCTACGAGCAGTACTTC	CAWSVPGRGTYEQYF
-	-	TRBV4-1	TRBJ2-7	TGCGCCAGCAGCCAAGAGGCACAGGGCACTTTTTCTCGGGGCTACGAGCAGTACTTC	CASSQEAQGTFSRGYEQYF